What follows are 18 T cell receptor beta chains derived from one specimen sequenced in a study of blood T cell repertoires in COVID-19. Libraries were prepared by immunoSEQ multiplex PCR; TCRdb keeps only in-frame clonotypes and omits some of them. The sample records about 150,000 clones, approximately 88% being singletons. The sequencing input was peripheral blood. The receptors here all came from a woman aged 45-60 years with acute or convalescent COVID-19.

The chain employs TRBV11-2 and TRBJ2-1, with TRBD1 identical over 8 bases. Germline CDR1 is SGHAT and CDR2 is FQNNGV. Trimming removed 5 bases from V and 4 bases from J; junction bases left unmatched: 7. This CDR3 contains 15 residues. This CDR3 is CASSHRDRSYNEQFF. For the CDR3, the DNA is TGTGCCAGCAGCCACCGGGACAGGAGTTACAATGAGCAGTTCTTC.

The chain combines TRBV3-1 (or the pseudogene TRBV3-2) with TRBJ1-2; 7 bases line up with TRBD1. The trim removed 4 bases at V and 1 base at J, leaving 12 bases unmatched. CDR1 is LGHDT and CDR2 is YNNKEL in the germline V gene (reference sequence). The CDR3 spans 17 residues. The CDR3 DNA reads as TGTGCCAGCAGCCGGAATAGTCAGGGGGTTTTTAACTATGGCTACACCTTC. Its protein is CASSRNSQGVFNYGYTF.

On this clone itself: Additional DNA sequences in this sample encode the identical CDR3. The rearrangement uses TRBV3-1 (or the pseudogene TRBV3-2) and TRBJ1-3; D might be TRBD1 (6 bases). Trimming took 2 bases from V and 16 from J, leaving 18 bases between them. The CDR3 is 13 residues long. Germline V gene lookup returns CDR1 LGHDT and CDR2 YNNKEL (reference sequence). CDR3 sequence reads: CASSQSEGVKIYF. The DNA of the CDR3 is TGTGCCAGCAGCCAAAGTGAGGGGGTGAAGATTTATTTT.

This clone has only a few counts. The CDR3 sequence: CASRDSFSEQYF. In DNA, the CDR3 is TGTGCCAGCAGGGACTCCTTTTCCGAGCAGTACTTC. The rearrangement uses TRBV5-6 and TRBJ2-7, with a possible D match to TRBD2 (5 bases). The CDR3 is 12 amino acids. Germline CDR1 reads SGHDT; CDR2 reads YYEEEE. Trimming cost V 5 bases and J 6 bases, with 12 bases left between them.

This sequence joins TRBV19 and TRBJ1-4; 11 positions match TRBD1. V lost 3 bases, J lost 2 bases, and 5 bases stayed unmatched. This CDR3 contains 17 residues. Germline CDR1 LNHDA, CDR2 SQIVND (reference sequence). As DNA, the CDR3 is TGTGCCAGTAGTATGGGACAGGGGGTAGGGACTAATGAAAAACTGTTTTTT. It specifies CASSMGQGVGTNEKLFF.

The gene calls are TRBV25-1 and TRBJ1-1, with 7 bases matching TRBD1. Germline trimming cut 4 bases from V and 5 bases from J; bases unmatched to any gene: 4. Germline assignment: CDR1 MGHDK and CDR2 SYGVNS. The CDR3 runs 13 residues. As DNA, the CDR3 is TGTGCCAGCAGTGGGCGACAGGGAACTGAAGCTTTCTTT. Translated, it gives CASSGRQGTEAFF.

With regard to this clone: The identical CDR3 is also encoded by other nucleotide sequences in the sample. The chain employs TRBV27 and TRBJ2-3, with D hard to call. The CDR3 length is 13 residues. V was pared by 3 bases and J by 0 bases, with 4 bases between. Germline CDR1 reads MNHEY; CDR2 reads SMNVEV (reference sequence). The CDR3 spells CASSFQSTDTQYF. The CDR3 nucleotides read TGTGCCAGCAGTTTCCAGAGCACAGATACGCAGTATTTT.

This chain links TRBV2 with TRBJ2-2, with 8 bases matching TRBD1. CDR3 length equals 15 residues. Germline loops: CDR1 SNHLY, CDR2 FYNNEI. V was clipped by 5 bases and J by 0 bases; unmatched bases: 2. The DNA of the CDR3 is TGTGCCAGCAGTAGGGGACAGGCGAACACCGGGGAGCTGTTTTTT. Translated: CASSRGQANTGELFF.

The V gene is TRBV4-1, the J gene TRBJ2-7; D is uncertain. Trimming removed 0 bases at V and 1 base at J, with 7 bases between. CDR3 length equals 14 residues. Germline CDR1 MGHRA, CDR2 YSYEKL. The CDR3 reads CASSQDEVSYEQYF. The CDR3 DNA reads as TGCGCCAGCAGCCAAGATGAGGTTTCCTACGAGCAGTACTTC.

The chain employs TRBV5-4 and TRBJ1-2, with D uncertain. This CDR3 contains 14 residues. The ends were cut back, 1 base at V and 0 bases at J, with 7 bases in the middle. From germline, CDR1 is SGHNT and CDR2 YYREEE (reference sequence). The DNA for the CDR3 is TGTGCCAGCAGCTTGCCCGGGGCTAACTATGGCTACACCTTC. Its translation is CASSLPGANYGYTF.

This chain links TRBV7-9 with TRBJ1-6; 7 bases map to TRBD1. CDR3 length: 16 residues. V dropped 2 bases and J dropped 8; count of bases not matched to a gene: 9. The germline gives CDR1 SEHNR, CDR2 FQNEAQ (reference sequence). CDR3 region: CASSLRLGQTHSPLHF. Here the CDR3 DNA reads TGTGCCAGCAGCTTAAGACTGGGACAGACCCATTCACCCCTCCACTTT.

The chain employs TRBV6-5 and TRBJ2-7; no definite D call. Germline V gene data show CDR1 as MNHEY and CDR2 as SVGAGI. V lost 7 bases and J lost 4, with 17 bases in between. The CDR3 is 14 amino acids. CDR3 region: CASIIESYGYEQYF. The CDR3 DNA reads TGTGCCAGCATTATCGAGTCATACGGGTACGAGCAGTACTTC.

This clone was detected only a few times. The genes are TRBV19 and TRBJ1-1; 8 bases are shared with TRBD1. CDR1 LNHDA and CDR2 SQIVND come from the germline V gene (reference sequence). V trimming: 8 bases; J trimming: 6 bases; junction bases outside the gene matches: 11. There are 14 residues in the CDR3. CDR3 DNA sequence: TGTGCCAGTGAAACGGACAGGGCTGGTTCTGAAGCTTTCTTT. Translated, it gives CASETDRAGSEAFF.

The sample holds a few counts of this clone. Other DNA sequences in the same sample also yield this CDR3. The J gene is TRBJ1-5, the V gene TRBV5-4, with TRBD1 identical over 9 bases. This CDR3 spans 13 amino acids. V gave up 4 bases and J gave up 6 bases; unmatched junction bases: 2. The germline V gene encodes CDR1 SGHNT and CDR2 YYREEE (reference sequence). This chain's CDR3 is CASSPDRGQPQHF. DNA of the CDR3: TGTGCCAGCAGCCCGGACAGGGGTCAGCCCCAGCATTTT.

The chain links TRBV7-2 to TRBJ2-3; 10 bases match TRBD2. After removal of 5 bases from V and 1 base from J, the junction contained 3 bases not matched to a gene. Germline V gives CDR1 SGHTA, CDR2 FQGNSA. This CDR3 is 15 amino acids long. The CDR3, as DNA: TGTGCCAGCAGCCATACTAGCGGGGGCACAGATACGCAGTATTTT. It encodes CASSHTSGGTDTQYF. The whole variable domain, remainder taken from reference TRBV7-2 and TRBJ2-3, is GAGVSQSPSNKVTEKGKDVELRCDPISGHTALYWYRQSLGQGLEFLIYFQGNSAPDKSGLPSDRFSAERTGGSVSTLTIQRTQQEDSAVYLCASSHTSGGTDTQYFGPGTRLTVL.

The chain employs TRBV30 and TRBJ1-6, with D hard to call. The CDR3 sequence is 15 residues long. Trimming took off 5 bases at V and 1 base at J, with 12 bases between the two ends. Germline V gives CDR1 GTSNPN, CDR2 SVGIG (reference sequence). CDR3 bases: TGTGCCTGGGGACCCGGCGGGTCCTATAATTCACCCCTCCACTTT. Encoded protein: CAWGPGGSYNSPLHF.

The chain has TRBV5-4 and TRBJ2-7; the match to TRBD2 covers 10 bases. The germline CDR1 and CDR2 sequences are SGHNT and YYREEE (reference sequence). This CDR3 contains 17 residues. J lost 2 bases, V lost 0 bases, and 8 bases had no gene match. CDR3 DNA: TGTGCCAGCAGCTTGGGGGCGGGGACTAGCGATACCTACGAGCAGTACTTC. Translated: CASSLGAGTSDTYEQYF.

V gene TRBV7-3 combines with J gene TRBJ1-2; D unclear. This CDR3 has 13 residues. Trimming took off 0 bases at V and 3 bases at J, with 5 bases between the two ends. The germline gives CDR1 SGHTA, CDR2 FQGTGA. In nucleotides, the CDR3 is TGTGCCAGCAGCTTAACTGCGGACTATGGCTACACCTTC. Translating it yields CASSLTADYGYTF.